What follows is one T cell receptor (beta chain) and its context. One end of the junction varies from germline; a read error may be responsible. This entry comes from a study of T cell changes during pregnancy in multiple sclerosis. TCRdb's copy holds only in-frame clones and misses some; the assay was immunoSEQ multiplex PCR. This sample carries 90,000 to 100,000 clones, 94% of them seen once, and the ten largest clones take 2% to 2.5%. This CDR3 comprises 15 residues. Germline CDR1 reads MNHEY; CDR2 reads SMNVEV (reference sequence). The source material was peripheral blood, sampled in the third trimester of pregnancy. The origin of this receptor is a female donor with multiple sclerosis, enrolled in a pregnancy study. This chain links TRBV27 with TRBJ2-7, with 8 bases identical to TRBD2. For the CDR3, the DNA is TGTGCCAGCAGCTTATCTAGCGGGCCTTCCTACGAGCAGTACTTC. Translation: CASSLSSGPSYEQYF.